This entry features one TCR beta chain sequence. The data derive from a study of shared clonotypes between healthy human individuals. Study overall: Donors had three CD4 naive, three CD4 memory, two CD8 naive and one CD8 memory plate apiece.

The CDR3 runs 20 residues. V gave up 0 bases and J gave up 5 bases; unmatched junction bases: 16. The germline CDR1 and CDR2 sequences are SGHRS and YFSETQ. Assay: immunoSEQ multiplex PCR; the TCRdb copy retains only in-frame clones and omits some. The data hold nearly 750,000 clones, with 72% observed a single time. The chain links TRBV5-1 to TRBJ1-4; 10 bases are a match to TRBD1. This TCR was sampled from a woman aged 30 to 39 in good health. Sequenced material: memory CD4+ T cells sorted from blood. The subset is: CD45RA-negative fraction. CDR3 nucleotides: TGCGCCAGCAGCTTGGCTAGCCCCGGGACAGGGGCCTTACCGAATGAAAAACTGTTTTTT. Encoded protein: CASSLASPGTGALPNEKLFF.